One and the same sample provided the 5 T cell receptor beta chains below, sequenced in a study of cytomegalovirus exposure and HLA in healthy donors. The PCR used 60 Vbeta and 13 Jbeta primers. The data were produced by immunoSEQ multiplex PCR, yet TCRdb's version contains in-frame clones alone and is incomplete. The sample holds 90,000 to 150,000 clones, around 76% seen once. Sequenced sample: PBMCs. The receptors here all came from a man aged 50-59 years in good health and CMV-seropositive.

V usage is TRBV7-2 and J usage is TRBJ1-1, with 7 bases that match TRBD1. The V gene's germline CDR1 is SGHTA and CDR2 FQGNSA. Germline trimming cut 5 bases from V and 2 bases from J; bases unmatched to any gene: 8. The CDR3 has 15 residues. The CDR3 reads CASSPRQGVNTEAFF. CDR3 nucleotide sequence: TGTGCCAGCAGCCCACGACAGGGAGTCAACACTGAAGCTTTCTTT. Full variable domain (missing parts from reference TRBV7-2 and TRBJ1-1): GAGVSQSPSNKVTEKGKDVELRCDPISGHTALYWYRQSLGQGLEFLIYFQGNSAPDKSGLPSDRFSAERTGGSVSTLTIQRTQQEDSAVYLCASSPRQGVNTEAFFGQGTRLTVV.

This clone was counted only a few times. The V and J genes are TRBV13 and TRBJ2-1, with 13 bases matching TRBD2. The CDR3 runs to 17 residues. The germline V gene encodes CDR1 PRHDT and CDR2 FYEKMQ (reference sequence). J was trimmed by 10 bases and V by 2 bases; bases with no gene match: 11. This CDR3 reads CASSLRLAGGPLNEQFF. The CDR3 DNA follows: TGTGCCAGCAGCTTAAGACTAGCGGGGGGCCCCCTGAACGAGCAGTTCTTC.

V is TRBV29-1 and J is TRBJ2-3; D perhaps matches TRBD2 (7 bases). Germline V gene data show CDR1 as SQVTM and CDR2 as ANQGSEA. The CDR3 is 14 residues long. Trimming removed 2 bases from V and 6 bases from J, with 15 bases in between. The CDR3 bases are TGCAGCGTTGAAAGGGGGGGGCCCGGGGATACGCAGTATTTT. It specifies CSVERGGPGDTQYF.

This clone was found a few times. V is TRBV11-2 and J is TRBJ2-4; 11 bases match TRBD2. Trimming at V came to 4 bases and at J to 9 bases, leaving 8 bases not matched to a gene. Germline values: CDR1 SGHAT, CDR2 FQNNGV. The CDR3 has 15 residues. CDR3 sequence reads: CASSYSGGADSIQYF. CDR3 sequence (DNA): TGTGCCAGCAGCTATAGCGGGGGGGCCGATAGCATTCAGTACTTC.

The V and J genes are TRBV5-1 and TRBJ2-5; 9 bases fit TRBD1. Judging by the DNA end, TRBJ2-7 fits better; the J call may be wrong. The CDR3 length is 14 residues. The germline gives CDR1 SGHRS, CDR2 YFSETQ. The CDR3 reads CASSLGQGIYEQYF. In nucleotides, the CDR3 is TGCGCCAGCAGCTTAGGACAGGGGATCTACGAGCAGTACTTC.